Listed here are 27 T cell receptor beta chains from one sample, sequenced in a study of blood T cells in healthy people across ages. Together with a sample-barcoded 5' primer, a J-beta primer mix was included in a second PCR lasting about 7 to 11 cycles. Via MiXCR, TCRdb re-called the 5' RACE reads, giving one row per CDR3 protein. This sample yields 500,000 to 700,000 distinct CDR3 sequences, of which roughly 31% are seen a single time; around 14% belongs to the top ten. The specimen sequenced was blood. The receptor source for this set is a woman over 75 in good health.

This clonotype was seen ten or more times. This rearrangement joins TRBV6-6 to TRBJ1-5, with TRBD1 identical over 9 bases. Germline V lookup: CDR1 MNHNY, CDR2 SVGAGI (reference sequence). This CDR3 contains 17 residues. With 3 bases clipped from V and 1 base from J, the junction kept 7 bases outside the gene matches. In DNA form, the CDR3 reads TGTGCCAGCAGTTATCATCTTACAGGGGGCAGCAATCAGCCCCAGCATTTT. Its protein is CASSYHLTGGSNQPQHF.

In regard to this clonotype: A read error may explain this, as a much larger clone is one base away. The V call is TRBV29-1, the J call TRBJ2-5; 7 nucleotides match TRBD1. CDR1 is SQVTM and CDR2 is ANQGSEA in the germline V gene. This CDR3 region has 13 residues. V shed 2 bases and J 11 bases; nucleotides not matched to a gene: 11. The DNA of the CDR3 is TGCAGCGTTGAACTGACAGGGCAAAATGAGCAGTACTTC. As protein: CSVELTGQNEQYF.

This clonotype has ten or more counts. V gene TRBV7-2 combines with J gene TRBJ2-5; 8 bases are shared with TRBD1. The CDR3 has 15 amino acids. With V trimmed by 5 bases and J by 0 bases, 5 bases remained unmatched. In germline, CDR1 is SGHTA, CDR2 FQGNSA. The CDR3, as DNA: TGTGCCAGCAGCCCAGGGGGCGGAAACCAAGAGACCCAGTACTTC. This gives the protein CASSPGGGNQETQYF.

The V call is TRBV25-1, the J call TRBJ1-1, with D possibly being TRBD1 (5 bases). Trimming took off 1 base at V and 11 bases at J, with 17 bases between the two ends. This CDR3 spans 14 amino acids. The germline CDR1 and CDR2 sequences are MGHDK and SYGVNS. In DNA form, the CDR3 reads TGTGCCAGCAGTGAATTTGGGGGTGGGAGGGTCGCTTTCTTT. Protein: CASSEFGGGRVAFF.

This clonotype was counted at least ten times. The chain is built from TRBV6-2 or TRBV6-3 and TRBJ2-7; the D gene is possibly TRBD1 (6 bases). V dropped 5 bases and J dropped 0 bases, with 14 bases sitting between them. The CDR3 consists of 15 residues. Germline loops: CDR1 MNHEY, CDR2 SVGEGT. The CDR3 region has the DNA TGTGCCAGCAGTAGGGGACAAATAGTCTCCTACGAGCAGTACTTC. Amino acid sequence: CASSRGQIVSYEQYF.

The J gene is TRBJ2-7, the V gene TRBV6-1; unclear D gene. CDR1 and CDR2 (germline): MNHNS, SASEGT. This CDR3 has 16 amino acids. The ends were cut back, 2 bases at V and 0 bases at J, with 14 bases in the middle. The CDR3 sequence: CASSEIFGPGSYEQYF. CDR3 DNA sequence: TGTGCCAGCAGTGAAATTTTTGGCCCGGGCTCCTACGAGCAGTACTTC.

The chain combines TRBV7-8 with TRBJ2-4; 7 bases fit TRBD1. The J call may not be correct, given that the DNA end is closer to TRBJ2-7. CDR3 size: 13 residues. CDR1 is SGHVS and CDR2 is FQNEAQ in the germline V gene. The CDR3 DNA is TGTGCCAGCAGCCCGAGGGGGCAGGACGAGCAGTACTTC. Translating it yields CASSPRGQDEQYF.

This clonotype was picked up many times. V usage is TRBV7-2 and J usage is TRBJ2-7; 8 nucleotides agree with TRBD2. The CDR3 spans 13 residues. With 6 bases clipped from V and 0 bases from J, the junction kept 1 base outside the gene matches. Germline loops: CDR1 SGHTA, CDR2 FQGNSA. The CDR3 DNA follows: TGTGCCAGCAGGGGACTAGTCTCCTACGAGCAGTACTTC. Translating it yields CASRGLVSYEQYF.

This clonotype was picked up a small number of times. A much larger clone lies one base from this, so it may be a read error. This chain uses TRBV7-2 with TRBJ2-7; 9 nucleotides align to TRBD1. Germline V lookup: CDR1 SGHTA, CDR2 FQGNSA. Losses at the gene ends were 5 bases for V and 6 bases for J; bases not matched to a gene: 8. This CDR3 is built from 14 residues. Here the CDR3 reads CASSQTGTGREQYF. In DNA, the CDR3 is TGTGCCAGCAGCCAAACCGGGACAGGGCGCGAGCAGTACTTC.

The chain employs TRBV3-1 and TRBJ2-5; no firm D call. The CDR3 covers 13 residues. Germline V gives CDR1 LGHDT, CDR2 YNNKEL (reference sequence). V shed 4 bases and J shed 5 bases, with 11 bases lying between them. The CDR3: CASSPIGWETQYF. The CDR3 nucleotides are TGTGCCAGCAGCCCAATAGGGTGGGAGACCCAGTACTTC.

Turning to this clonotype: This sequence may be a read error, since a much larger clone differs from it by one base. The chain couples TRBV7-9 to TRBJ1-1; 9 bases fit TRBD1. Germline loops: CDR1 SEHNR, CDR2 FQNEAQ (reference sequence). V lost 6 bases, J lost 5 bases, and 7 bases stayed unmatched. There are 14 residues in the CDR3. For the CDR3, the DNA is TGTGCCAGCAGGCCGGGACAGGGCGGAACTGAAGCTTTCTTT. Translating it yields CASRPGQGGTEAFF.

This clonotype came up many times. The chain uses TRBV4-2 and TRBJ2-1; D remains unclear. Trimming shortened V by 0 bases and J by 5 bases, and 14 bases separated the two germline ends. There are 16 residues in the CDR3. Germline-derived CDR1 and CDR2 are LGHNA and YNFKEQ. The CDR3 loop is CASSQDRLNRNNEQFF. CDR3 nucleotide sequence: TGTGCCAGCAGCCAAGATCGGCTCAATCGTAACAATGAGCAGTTCTTC.

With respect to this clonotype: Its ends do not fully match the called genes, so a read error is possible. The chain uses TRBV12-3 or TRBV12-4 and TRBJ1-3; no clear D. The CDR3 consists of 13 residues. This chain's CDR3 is CDSSFTTGNTIYF. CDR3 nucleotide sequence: TGTGACAGCAGTTTCACAACCGGGAACACCATATATTTT.

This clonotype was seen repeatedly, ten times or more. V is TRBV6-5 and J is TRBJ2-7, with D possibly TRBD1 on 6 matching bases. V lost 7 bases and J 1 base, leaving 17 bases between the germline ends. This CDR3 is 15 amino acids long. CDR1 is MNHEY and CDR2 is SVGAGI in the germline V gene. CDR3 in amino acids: CASTRTRDKSYEQYF. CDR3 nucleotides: TGTGCCAGCACCCGCACCCGGGACAAGTCCTACGAGCAGTACTTC.

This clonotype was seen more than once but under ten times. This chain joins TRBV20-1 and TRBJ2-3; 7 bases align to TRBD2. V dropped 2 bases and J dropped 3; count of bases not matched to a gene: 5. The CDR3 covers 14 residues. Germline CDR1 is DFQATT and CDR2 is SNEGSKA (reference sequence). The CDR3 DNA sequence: TGCAGTGCTAGACCGCGGGGGAGGACAGATACGCAGTATTTT. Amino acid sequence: CSARPRGRTDTQYF.

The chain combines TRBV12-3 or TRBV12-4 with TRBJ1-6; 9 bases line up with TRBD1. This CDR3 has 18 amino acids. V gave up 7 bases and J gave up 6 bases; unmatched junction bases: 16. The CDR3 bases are TGTGCCAGCACTAGGCAAGGGACAGGGACGATAAGTAATTCACCCCTCCACTTT. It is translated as CASTRQGTGTISNSPLHF.

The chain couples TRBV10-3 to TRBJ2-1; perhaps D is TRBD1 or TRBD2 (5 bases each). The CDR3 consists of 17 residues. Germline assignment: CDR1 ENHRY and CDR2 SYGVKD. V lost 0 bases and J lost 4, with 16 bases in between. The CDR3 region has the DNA TGTGCCATCAGTGAGTCAAGCAGGGTGCGGACTTACAATGAGCAGTTCTTC. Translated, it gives CAISESSRVRTYNEQFF.

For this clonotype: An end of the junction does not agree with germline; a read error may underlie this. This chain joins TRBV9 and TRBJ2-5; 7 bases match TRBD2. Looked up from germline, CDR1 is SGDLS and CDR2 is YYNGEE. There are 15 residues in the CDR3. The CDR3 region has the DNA TGTGCCAGCAGCGCAGCCCCAAACGCGGGAGAGACTCAGTACTTC. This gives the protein CASSAAPNAGETQYF.

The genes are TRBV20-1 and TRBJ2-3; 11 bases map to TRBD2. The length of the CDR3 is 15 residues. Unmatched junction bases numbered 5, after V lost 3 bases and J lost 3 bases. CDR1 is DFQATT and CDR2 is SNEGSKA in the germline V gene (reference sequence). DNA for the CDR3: TGCAGTGCTAGTTGGCTAGCGGGAGGTACAGATACGCAGTATTTT. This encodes CSASWLAGGTDTQYF.

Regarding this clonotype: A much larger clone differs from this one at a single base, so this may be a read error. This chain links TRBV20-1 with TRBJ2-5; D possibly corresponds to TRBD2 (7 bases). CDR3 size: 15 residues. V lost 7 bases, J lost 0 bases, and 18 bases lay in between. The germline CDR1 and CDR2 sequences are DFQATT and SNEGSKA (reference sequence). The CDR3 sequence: CSVSSRGRNQETQYF. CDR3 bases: TGCAGTGTTAGCTCGCGGGGGCGCAACCAAGAGACCCAGTACTTC.

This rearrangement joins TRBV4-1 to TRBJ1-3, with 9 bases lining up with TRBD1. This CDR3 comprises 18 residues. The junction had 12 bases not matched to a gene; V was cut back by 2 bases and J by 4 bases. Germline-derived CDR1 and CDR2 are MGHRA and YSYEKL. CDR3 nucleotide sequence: TGCGCCAGCAGCCAACAAATGGCCGGGACAGGGACGGGAAACACCATATATTTT. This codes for CASSQQMAGTGTGNTIYF.

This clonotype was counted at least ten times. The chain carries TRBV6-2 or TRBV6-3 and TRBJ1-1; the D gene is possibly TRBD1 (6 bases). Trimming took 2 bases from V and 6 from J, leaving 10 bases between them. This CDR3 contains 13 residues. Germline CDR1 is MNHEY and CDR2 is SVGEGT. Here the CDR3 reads CASSYPDRPEAFF. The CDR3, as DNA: TGTGCCAGCAGTTACCCCGACAGGCCTGAAGCTTTCTTT.

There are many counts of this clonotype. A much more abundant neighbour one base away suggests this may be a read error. CDR3 residues: CSGEKQGRGNEQYF. DNA for the CDR3: TGCAGCGGAGAAAAGCAGGGTAGGGGCAATGAGCAGTACTTC. The V and J genes are TRBV29-1 and TRBJ2-5, with D possibly TRBD1 on 5 matching bases. The germline V gene encodes CDR1 SQVTM and CDR2 ANQGSEA. The V and J ends lost 7 bases and 11 bases respectively, with 26 bases between them. This CDR3 region has 14 residues.

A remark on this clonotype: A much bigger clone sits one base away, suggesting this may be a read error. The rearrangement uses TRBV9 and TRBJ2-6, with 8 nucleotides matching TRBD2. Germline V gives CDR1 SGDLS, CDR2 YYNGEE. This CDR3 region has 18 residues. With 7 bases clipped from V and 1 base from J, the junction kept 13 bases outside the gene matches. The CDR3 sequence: CASGNSGTKGSGANVLTF. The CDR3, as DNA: TGTGCCAGCGGCAATAGCGGGACGAAGGGGTCTGGGGCCAACGTCCTGACTTTC.

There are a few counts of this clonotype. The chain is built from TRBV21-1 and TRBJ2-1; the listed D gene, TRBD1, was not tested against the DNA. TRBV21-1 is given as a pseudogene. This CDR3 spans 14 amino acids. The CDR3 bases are TGTGCCAGCCCCAAGGGGGGTGGGTACAATGAGCAGTTCTTC. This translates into CASPKGGGYNEQFF.

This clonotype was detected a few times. CDR3 sequence: CASSFGTSGVDTQYF. The DNA of the CDR3 is TGTGCCAGCAGCTTCGGGACTAGCGGTGTAGATACGCAGTATTTT. The chain combines TRBV11-2 with TRBJ2-3, with TRBD2 identical over 11 bases. CDR3 size: 15 residues. CDR1 and CDR2 from the germline V gene are SGHAT and FQNNGV. V dropped 3 bases and J dropped 5; count of bases not matched to a gene: 4.

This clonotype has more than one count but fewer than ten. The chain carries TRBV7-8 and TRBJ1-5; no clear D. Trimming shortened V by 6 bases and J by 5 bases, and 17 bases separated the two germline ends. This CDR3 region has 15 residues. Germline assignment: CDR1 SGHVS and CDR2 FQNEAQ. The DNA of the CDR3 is TGTGCCAGCAGTCGTAGCGCCTCTAGGTATCAGCCCCAGCATTTT. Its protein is CASSRSASRYQPQHF.